The entry below describes one T cell receptor beta chain. Its antigen is unidentified. This CDR3 region has 17 residues. Germline loops: CDR1 SEHNR, CDR2 FQNEAQ (reference sequence). With V trimmed by 7 bases and J by 9 bases, 21 bases remained unmatched. These data originate in a study of early T cells in non-severe SARS-CoV-2 infection. Overall study: Sequencing targeted bulk RNA from unsorted whole blood, leaving chains unpaired.

Findings of the study overall: The VDJdb matching leaned toward anti-spike CD8 responses and overlooked private and CD4 specificities.

Attached unique molecular identifiers marked individual cDNA molecules. One entry per CDR3 protein results from TCRdb running MiXCR on the 5' RACE reads. The repertoire consists of under 70,000 distinct CDR3 sequences, with about 7.6% occurring once and the leading ten covering about 10%. The sample here was whole blood, taken at baseline. V usage is TRBV7-9 and J usage is TRBJ2-1; TRBD2 agrees at 7 bases. The clonotype comes from an adult who was a healthcare worker with PCR-confirmed SARS-CoV-2 infection or an uninfected control (not recorded which). Here the CDR3 DNA reads TGTGCCAGCACCGGAACCCCCGCGGGAGAAATTCGGGTTGAGCAGTTCTTC. Translation: CASTGTPAGEIRVEQFF.